The clone carrying this T cell receptor (beta chain) has more than one count but fewer than ten. Its target is unknown. The sample comes from a study of human T cells and chemical hapten exposure. Whole-study context: TCR yields differed between samples (mainly from small differences in pooled library volume).

Unique molecular identifiers were linked by the library to individual cDNA molecules. As processed by the authors: TCR counts had a median of about 92,000 per sample and spanned 23,224 to 690,600. A single record per CDR3 protein comes from TCRdb applying MiXCR to the reads. What appears here as the V and J calls and clone size reflects TCRdb's work, not the paper's. The sample has 95,000 to 150,000 distinct CDR3 sequences; about 8.9% are singletons. Total RNA extraction was carried out from unfractionated whole blood. This CDR3 has 13 residues. From germline, CDR1 is SNHLY and CDR2 FYNNEI. V was cut by 2 bases and J by 2 bases, with 6 bases left in between. The study's findings and limits: Once DPC sensitization occurred, TCRs above 1 in 1000 frequency showed no change.

J is TRBJ2-5 and V is TRBV2; possible D gene TRBD2, 6 bases. What was sequenced was whole blood. The receptor was isolated from a human donor in good health. Some clones in this sample may be carry-over from other donors' samples. The CDR3 DNA is TGTGCCAGCAGTGAACGGGAGCAAGAGACCCAGTACTTC. Amino acids: CASSEREQETQYF.